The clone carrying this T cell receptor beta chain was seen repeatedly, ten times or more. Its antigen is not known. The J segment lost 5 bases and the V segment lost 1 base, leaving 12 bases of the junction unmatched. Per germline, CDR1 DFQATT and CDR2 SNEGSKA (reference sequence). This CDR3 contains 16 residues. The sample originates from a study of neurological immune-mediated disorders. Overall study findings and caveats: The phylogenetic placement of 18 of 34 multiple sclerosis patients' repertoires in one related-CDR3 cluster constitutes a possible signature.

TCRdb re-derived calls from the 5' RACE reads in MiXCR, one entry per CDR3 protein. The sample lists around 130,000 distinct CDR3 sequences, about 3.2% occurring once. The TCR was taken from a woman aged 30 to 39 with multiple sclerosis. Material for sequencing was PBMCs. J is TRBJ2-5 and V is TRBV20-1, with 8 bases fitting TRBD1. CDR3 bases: TGCAGTGCTAGAGCCCAAGGGGACAGGTTGCGTGAGACCCAGTACTTC. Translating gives CSARAQGDRLRETQYF.